The clone carrying this T cell receptor (beta chain) occurred once. Per germline, CDR1 SGHRS and CDR2 YFSETQ. This CDR3 is 16 amino acids long. V lost 1 base and J 1 base, leaving 12 bases between the germline ends. These data belong to a study of blood T cell repertoires in COVID-19. About the study: Sites across the United States, Italy and Spain contributed samples from acute and convalescent COVID-19.

The data were produced by immunoSEQ multiplex PCR, yet TCRdb's version contains in-frame clones alone and is incomplete. The table lists some 420,000 clones, approximately 90% of them singletons, with 0.95% to 1.2% in the top ten. Participants reported their clinical history, and cohort assignment relied on those reports. Each recovered donor of Cohort 3 presented with two negative PCRs, clearance, or symptom resolution. The chain couples TRBV5-1 to TRBJ2-1; tentatively, D is TRBD1 (7 bases). This receptor was obtained from a man aged 25 to 40 who had recovered from COVID-19. Material for sequencing was PBMCs or T cells enriched from blood (not recorded which). The CDR3 loop reads CASSLTGEVSYNEQFF. The CDR3 DNA is TGCGCCAGCAGCTTGACAGGGGAGGTTTCCTACAATGAGCAGTTCTTC.